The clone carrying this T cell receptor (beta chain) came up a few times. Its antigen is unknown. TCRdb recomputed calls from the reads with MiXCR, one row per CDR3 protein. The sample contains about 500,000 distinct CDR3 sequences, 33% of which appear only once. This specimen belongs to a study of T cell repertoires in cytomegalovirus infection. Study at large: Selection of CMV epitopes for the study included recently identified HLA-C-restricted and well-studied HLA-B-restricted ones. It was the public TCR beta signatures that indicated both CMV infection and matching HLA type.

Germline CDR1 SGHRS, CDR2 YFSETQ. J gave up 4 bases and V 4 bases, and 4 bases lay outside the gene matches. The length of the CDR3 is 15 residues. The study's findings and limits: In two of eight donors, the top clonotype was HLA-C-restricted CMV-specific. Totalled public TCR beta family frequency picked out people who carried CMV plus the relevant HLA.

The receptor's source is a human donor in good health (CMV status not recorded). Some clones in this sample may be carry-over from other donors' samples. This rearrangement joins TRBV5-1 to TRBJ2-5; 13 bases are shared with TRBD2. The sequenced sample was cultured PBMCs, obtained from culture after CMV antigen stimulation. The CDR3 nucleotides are TGCGCCAGCAGCGTGACTAGCGGGAGGACAGAGACCCAGTACTTC. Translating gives CASSVTSGRTETQYF.